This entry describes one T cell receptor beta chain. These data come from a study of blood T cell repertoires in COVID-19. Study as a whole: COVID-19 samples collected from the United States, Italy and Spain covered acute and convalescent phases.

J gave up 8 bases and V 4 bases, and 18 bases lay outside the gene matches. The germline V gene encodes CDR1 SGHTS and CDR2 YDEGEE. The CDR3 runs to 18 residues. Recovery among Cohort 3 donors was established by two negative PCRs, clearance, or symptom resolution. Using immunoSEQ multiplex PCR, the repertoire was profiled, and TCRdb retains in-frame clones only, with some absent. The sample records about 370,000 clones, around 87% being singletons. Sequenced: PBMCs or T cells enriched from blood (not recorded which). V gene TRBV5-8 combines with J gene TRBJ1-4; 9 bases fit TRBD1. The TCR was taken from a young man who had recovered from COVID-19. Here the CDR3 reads CASSMGQGLSRSWEKLFF. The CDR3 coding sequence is TGTGCCAGCAGCATGGGACAGGGTCTCTCCCGGTCTTGGGAAAAACTGTTTTTT.